Presented here are 28 T cell receptor beta chains from one specimen sequenced in a study of HIV-infected children after antiretroviral therapy interruption. The TCR library was built from RNA with a 3' RACE protocol and unique molecular identifiers. TCRdb reanalysed the 3' RACE reads using MiXCR and keeps one entry per CDR3 protein. The repertoire holds about 89,000 distinct CDR3 sequences, with about 7.2% as singletons. Treatment given: PENTA 11 planned treatment interruption arm or continuous ART arm. The sequenced sample was CD45RA+ CD4+ T cells from PBMCs, pooled from several time points, obtained from a donor given antiretroviral therapy, either interrupted or continuous. Noted subset: naive CD4+ CD45RA+ CD45RO- T cells. These receptors were obtained from a pool of human donors with HIV.

This clonotype was seen many times. V and J are TRBV5-1 and TRBJ2-3; D is possibly TRBD1 (6 bases). Trimming left V 4 bases short and J 2 bases short, with 11 bases between. This CDR3 is built from 14 residues. Germline CDR1 and CDR2: SGHRS and YFSETQ. CDR3 in amino acids: CASSNGQTTDTQYF. The CDR3, as DNA: TGCGCCAGCAGCAATGGACAGACCACAGATACGCAGTATTTT. Using reference TRBV5-1 and TRBJ2-3 for the parts outside the CDR3, the full variable domain is KAGVTQTPRYLIKTRGQQVTLSCSPISGHRSVSWYQQTPGQGLQFLFEYFSETQRNKGNFPGRFSGRQFSNSRSEMNVSTLELGDSALYLCASSNGQTTDTQYFGPGTRLTVL.

Worth noting for this clonotype: The junction does not match germline at one end; this may be a read error. The chain is built from TRBV6-6 and TRBJ2-5; D unclear. CDR3 length equals 12 residues. The germline CDR1 and CDR2 sequences are MNHNY and SVGAGI (reference sequence). The CDR3 reads CASSYSVETQYF. CDR3 DNA: TGTGCTAGCAGTTACTCGGTGGAGACCCAGTACTTC.

This clonotype was counted many times. The V gene is TRBV6-5, the J gene TRBJ2-2; D is undetermined. Trimming took off 7 bases at V and 5 bases at J, with 8 bases between the two ends. The length of the CDR3 is 12 residues. CDR1 is MNHEY, CDR2 SVGAGI, per germline. CDR3 bases: TGTGCCAGCACCAGTCAGACCGGGGAGCTGTTTTTT. It codes for CASTSQTGELFF.

This clonotype was counted many times. The chain couples TRBV20-1 to TRBJ2-3; a possible D gene is TRBD1 (5 bases). CDR1 DFQATT and CDR2 SNEGSKA come from the germline V gene (reference sequence). The V end lost 1 base, the J end lost 4 bases, and 12 bases lay between the germline ends. The CDR3 consists of 14 residues. CDR3 protein: CSARGQGIADTQYF. CDR3 DNA: TGCAGTGCTAGAGGGCAGGGCATAGCAGATACGCAGTATTTT.

This clonotype was seen at least ten times. The rearrangement joins TRBV10-3 to TRBJ2-1, with TRBD1 matching over 11 bases. V lost 4 bases, J lost 4 bases, and 21 bases stayed unmatched. This CDR3 comprises 21 residues. Germline assignment: CDR1 ENHRY and CDR2 SYGVKD. CDR3 amino acids: CAISAARDRGYRGFPYNEQFF. The CDR3 nucleotides are TGTGCCATCAGTGCCGCACGGGACAGGGGGTATCGGGGGTTCCCTTACAATGAGCAGTTCTTC.

The V call is TRBV5-1, the J call TRBJ2-3; no firm D call. The V and J ends lost 4 bases and 7 bases respectively, with 16 bases between them. CDR3 size: 14 residues. Germline V gene data show CDR1 as SGHRS and CDR2 as YFSETQ. CDR3 protein: CASSLDLRANTQYF. The CDR3 nucleotides are TGCGCCAGCAGCCTCGACCTACGTGCAAATACGCAGTATTTT.

This clonotype was observed many times. CDR3 sequence: CASSLAGQSSYNSPLHF. In nucleotides, the CDR3 is TGTGCCAGCAGCTTAGCCGGCCAAAGCTCCTATAATTCACCCCTCCACTTT. This chain uses TRBV7-2 with TRBJ1-6; unclear D gene. Trimming removed 0 bases at V and 0 bases at J, with 9 bases between. The CDR3 contains 17 residues. Per germline, CDR1 SGHTA and CDR2 FQGNSA.

This chain uses TRBV19 with TRBJ2-7, with TRBD2 matching over 10 bases. Germline V gene sequence: CDR1 LNHDA, CDR2 SQIVND (reference sequence). The CDR3 is made up of 15 amino acids. V trimming: 7 bases; J trimming: 7 bases; junction bases outside the gene matches: 13. CDR3: CASTKEAGGPREQYF. The DNA of the CDR3 is TGTGCCAGTACAAAGGAAGCGGGAGGGCCGAGGGAGCAGTACTTC.

J is TRBJ1-4 and V is TRBV19, with no clear D. V was cut by 5 bases and J by 5 bases, with 12 bases left in between. The CDR3 runs 14 residues. CDR1 and CDR2 (germline): LNHDA, SQIVND (reference sequence). The CDR3 reads CASSEQSRNEKLFF. The CDR3 bases are TGTGCCAGTAGTGAACAGAGCAGAAATGAAAAACTGTTTTTT.

This chain joins TRBV14 and TRBJ2-1; 7 bases agree with TRBD1. The CDR3 contains 15 residues. Trimming took 6 bases from V and 8 from J; bases not matched to a gene: 13. Per the germline V gene, CDR1 is SGHDN and CDR2 is FVKESK. The CDR3 sequence is CASSRQGSISDEQFF. Here the CDR3 DNA reads TGTGCCAGCAGTCGACAGGGAAGCATCAGCGATGAGCAGTTCTTC.

This clonotype was seen a handful of times. The CDR3 loop is CASSQDFASFRFF. The CDR3 DNA sequence: TGTGCCAGCAGCCAAGATTTTGCCAGTTTCCGGTTCTTC. The chain combines TRBV3-1 with TRBJ2-1; D remains ambiguous. Per germline, CDR1 LGHDT and CDR2 YNNKEL (reference sequence). The ends were cut back, 0 bases at V and 15 bases at J, with 15 bases in the middle. This CDR3 has 13 amino acids.

This clonotype was seen only a few times. The CDR3 loop is CASSYGDTSYEQYF. CDR3 bases: TGTGCCAGCAGTTACGGGGACACCTCCTACGAGCAGTACTTC. The chain uses TRBV6-6 and TRBJ2-7; maybe TRBD1 (6 bases). CDR3 length: 14 amino acids. V lost 2 bases and J lost 0, with 8 bases in between. Germline V gene lookup returns CDR1 MNHNY and CDR2 SVGAGI (reference sequence).

Details on this clonotype: This clone may be a read error of a much larger clone one base away. The chain carries TRBV7-2 and TRBJ2-7; TRBD1 aligns across 7 bases. In germline, CDR1 is SGHTA, CDR2 FQGNSA. The CDR3 is 14 amino acids. After removal of 3 bases from V and 4 bases from J, the junction contained 6 bases not matched to a gene. This CDR3 is CASSFMDRRYEQYF. The CDR3 bases are TGTGCCAGCAGCTTTATGGACAGGAGGTACGAGCAGTACTTC.

The CDR3 region has the DNA TGCGCCAGCAGCTTGGGTCAGGGAGGATACGAGCAGTACTTC. This gives the protein CASSLGQGGYEQYF. The chain is built from TRBV5-1 and TRBJ2-7; TRBD2 is a possible D gene (6 bases). Trimming removed 0 bases at V and 4 bases at J, with 11 bases between. The CDR3 is 14 residues long. Germline loops: CDR1 SGHRS, CDR2 YFSETQ.

This clonotype has only a few counts. V gene TRBV19 combines with J gene TRBJ1-5, with a weak D call TRBD1 (5 bases). CDR1 and CDR2 (germline): LNHDA, SQIVND (reference sequence). The V end was cut by 5 bases, the J end by 1 base, with 12 bases between. The CDR3 has 15 residues. The CDR3 DNA reads as TGTGCCAGTAGTGGCCCGGGACCAAGCAATCAGCCCCAGCATTTT. Translating it yields CASSGPGPSNQPQHF.

The chain recombines TRBV11-1 with TRBJ2-1; possible D gene TRBD1, 5 bases. The germline gives CDR1 SGHAT, CDR2 FQDESV (reference sequence). V was shortened by 6 bases and J by 0 bases, with 9 bases between the two germline ends. This CDR3 is 14 amino acids long. The CDR3 sequence is CASRRQSSYNEQFF. The CDR3 nucleotides are TGTGCCAGCAGACGACAGAGCTCCTACAATGAGCAGTTCTTC.

This clonotype was picked up many times. The V gene is TRBV28, the J gene TRBJ1-4; D remains ambiguous. Germline V gives CDR1 MDHEN, CDR2 SYDVKM. V was pared by 6 bases and J by 5 bases, with 13 bases between. This CDR3 has 14 residues. The CDR3 spells CASRIPGENEKLFF. In DNA form, the CDR3 reads TGTGCCAGCAGGATTCCGGGCGAAAATGAAAAACTGTTTTTT. The full variable domain, completed using reference TRBV28 and TRBJ1-4, is DVKVTQSSRYLVKRTGEKVFLECVQDMDHENMFWYRQDPGLGLRLIYFSYDVKMKEKGDIPEGYSVSREKKERFSLILESASTNQTSMYLCASRIPGENEKLFFGSGTQLSVL.

This clonotype was observed many times. The CDR3 loop is CASGKKGNTEAFF. Written as DNA, the CDR3 is TGTGCCAGCGGAAAAAAAGGAAACACTGAAGCTTTCTTT. The chain employs TRBV27 and TRBJ1-1; D call uncertain. The CDR3 covers 13 residues. V was pared by 8 bases and J by 2 bases, with 12 bases between. Germline CDR1 MNHEY, CDR2 SMNVEV (reference sequence).

This clonotype was counted ten times or more. The gene calls are TRBV10-3 and TRBJ2-5; 7 nucleotides match TRBD2. V gave up 6 bases and J gave up 1 base; unmatched junction bases: 2. This CDR3 contains 13 residues. The germline V gene encodes CDR1 ENHRY and CDR2 SYGVKD. The CDR3 loop is CAIRGGVQETQYF. Written as DNA, the CDR3 is TGTGCCATCAGGGGGGGGGTCCAAGAGACCCAGTACTTC.

Ten or more counts support this clonotype. The chain recombines TRBV10-2 with TRBJ1-1; 9 bases agree with TRBD1. After removal of 7 bases from V and 5 bases from J, the junction contained 14 bases not matched to a gene. This CDR3 contains 16 residues. CDR1 and CDR2 from the germline V gene are WSHSY and SAAADI. CDR3 nucleotide sequence: TGCGCCAGCACTGATCCATTTTGGACAGGGGCGACTGAAGCTTTCTTT. Protein sequence: CASTDPFWTGATEAFF.

This clonotype has ten or more counts. V is TRBV7-6 and J is TRBJ1-1; 8 positions match TRBD1. V shed 4 bases, J shed 1 base, and the junction held 2 bases outside the gene matches. Germline V gene sequence: CDR1 SGHVS, CDR2 FNYEAQ. This CDR3 is built from 14 residues. This CDR3 is CASSSGQGNTEAFF. CDR3 coding DNA: TGTGCCAGCAGCTCCGGACAGGGGAACACTGAAGCTTTCTTT.

V is TRBV20-1 and J is TRBJ1-2; TRBD1 agrees at 7 bases. This CDR3 is built from 14 residues. Germline-derived CDR1 and CDR2 are DFQATT and SNEGSKA (reference sequence). The V gene end was trimmed by 3 bases and the J gene end by 4 bases; junction bases not matched to a gene: 8. CDR3 loop: CSASEGGEFYGYTF. For the CDR3, the DNA is TGCAGTGCTAGCGAAGGGGGCGAGTTCTATGGCTACACCTTC.

This clonotype was detected ten times or more. The chain employs TRBV6-2 or TRBV6-3 and TRBJ1-1; perhaps TRBD1 as D (5 bases). Trimming took off 5 bases at V and 7 bases at J, with 20 bases between the two ends. The CDR3 covers 15 residues. Germline V gene data show CDR1 as MNHEY and CDR2 as SVGEGT. The CDR3 bases are TGTGCCAGCAGTCCCGGGACCAGGGTCTACGGTGAAGCTTTCTTT. This codes for CASSPGTRVYGEAFF.

This clonotype has at least ten counts. The chain combines TRBV7-2 with TRBJ2-2; D gene ambiguous. The V end was cut by 2 bases, the J end by 1 base, with 8 bases between. Germline-derived CDR1 and CDR2 are SGHTA and FQGNSA. This CDR3 is 15 amino acids long. The CDR3 sequence: CASSLSRQNTGELFF. The DNA for the CDR3 is TGTGCCAGCAGCTTAAGTAGGCAGAACACCGGGGAGCTGTTTTTT.

The table lists this clonotype with many counts. The V gene is TRBV11-2, the J gene TRBJ2-3; possibly TRBD1 for D (7 bases). The CDR3 contains 15 residues. V dropped 5 bases and J dropped 2 bases, with 14 bases sitting between them. Germline CDR1 SGHAT, CDR2 FQNNGV. The CDR3 loop reads CASSRPEGATDTQYF. In nucleotides, the CDR3 is TGTGCCAGCAGCCGCCCGGAGGGGGCCACAGATACGCAGTATTTT. Full variable domain (missing parts from reference TRBV11-2 and TRBJ2-3): EAGVAQSPRYKIIEKRQSVAFWCNPISGHATLYWYQQILGQGPKLLIQFQNNGVVDDSQLPKDRFSAERLKGVDSTLKIQPAKLEDSAVYLCASSRPEGATDTQYFGPGTRLTVL.

The sample holds many counts of this clonotype. Sequence at one end of the junction differs from germline and may be a read error. The J gene is TRBJ1-5, the V gene TRBV12-3 or TRBV12-4; 9 nucleotides match TRBD1. The CDR3 contains 15 residues. CDR3 in DNA: TGTGCAAGCAGCTTAGACACAGGGGGCAACCAGGCTCCGCTTTTT. Its protein is CASSLDTGGNQAPLF.

This clonotype has at least ten counts. The chain joins TRBV28 to TRBJ2-3; D ambiguous. V was shortened by 4 bases and J by 0 bases, with 8 bases between the two germline ends. Looked up from germline, CDR1 is MDHEN and CDR2 is SYDVKM. This CDR3 region has 14 residues. CDR3 DNA: TGTGCCAGCAGTTGGGCAGGTAGCACAGATACGCAGTATTTT. Translated, it gives CASSWAGSTDTQYF.

The chain combines TRBV2 with TRBJ1-4; 7 nucleotides line up with TRBD1. V shed 4 bases, J shed 4 bases, and the junction held 3 bases outside the gene matches. Germline V gives CDR1 SNHLY, CDR2 FYNNEI. The CDR3 loop spans 14 amino acids. The DNA for the CDR3 is TGTGCCAGCAGTGGAGACAGGGATAATGAAAAACTGTTTTTT. As protein: CASSGDRDNEKLFF.